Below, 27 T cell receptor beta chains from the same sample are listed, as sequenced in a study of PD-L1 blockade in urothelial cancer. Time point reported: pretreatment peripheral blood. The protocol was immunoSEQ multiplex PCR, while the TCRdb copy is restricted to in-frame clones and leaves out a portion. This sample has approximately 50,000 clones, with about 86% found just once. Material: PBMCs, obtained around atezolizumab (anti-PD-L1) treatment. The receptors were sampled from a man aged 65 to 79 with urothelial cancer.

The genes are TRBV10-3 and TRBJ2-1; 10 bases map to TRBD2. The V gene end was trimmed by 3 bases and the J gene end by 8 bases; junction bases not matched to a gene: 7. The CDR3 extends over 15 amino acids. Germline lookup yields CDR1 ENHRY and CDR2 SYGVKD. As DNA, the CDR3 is TGTGCCATCAGTGAAAGGAGCGGGAGGGCCTATGAGCAGTTCTTC. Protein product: CAISERSGRAYEQFF.

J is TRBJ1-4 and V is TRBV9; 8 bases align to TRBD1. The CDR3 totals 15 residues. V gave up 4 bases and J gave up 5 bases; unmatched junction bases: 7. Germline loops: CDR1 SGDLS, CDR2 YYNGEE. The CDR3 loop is CASSPRQGQNEKLFF. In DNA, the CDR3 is TGTGCCAGCAGCCCTAGACAGGGGCAAAATGAAAAACTGTTTTTT.

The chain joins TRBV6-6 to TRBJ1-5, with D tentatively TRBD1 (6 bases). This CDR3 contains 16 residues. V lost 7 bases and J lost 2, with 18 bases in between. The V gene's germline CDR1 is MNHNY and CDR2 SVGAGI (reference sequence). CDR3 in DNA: TGTGCCAGCACCCTAAGGGGGTCCTCTGGCAATCAGCCCCAGCATTTT. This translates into CASTLRGSSGNQPQHF.

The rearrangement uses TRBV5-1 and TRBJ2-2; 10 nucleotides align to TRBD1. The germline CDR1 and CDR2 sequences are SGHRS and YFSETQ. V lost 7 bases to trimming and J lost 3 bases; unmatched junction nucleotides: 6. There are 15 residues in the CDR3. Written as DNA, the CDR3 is TGCGCCAGCCGAAAAGGACAGGGGGACACCGGGGAGCTGTTTTTT. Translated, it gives CASRKGQGDTGELFF.

CDR3 amino acids: CASSETGKAGYEQYF. CDR3 nucleotides: TGTGCCAGCTCAGAAACTGGAAAAGCGGGCTACGAGCAGTACTTC. The chain combines TRBV18 with TRBJ2-7; D perhaps matches TRBD2 (6 bases). V lost 5 bases, J lost 3 bases, and 17 bases lay in between. CDR1 and CDR2 from the germline V gene are KGHSH and LQKENI. The CDR3 has 15 amino acids.

CDR3 nucleotide sequence: TGTGCCTGGGACAGGGTTTTATCACCCCTCCACTTT. Translated: CAWDRVLSPLHF. The chain links TRBV30 to TRBJ1-6; 7 positions match TRBD1. The V and J ends lost 5 bases and 10 bases, in that order; junction bases with no gene match: 5. CDR1 GTSNPN and CDR2 SVGIG come from the germline V gene (reference sequence). The CDR3 is 12 amino acids. Drawing the rest from reference TRBV30 and TRBJ1-6, the complete variable domain is SQTIHQWPATLVQPVGSPLSLECTVEGTSNPNLYWYRQAAGRGLQLLFYSVGIGQISSEVPQNLSASRPQDRQFILSSKKLLLSDSGFYLCAWDRVLSPLHFGNGTRLTVT.

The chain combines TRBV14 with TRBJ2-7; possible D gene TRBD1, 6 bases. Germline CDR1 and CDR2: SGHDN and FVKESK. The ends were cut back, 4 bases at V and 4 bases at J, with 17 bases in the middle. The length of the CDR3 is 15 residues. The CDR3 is CASSLSGTKRYEQYF. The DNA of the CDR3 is TGTGCCAGCAGCCTCTCCGGGACAAAGAGATACGAGCAGTACTTC.

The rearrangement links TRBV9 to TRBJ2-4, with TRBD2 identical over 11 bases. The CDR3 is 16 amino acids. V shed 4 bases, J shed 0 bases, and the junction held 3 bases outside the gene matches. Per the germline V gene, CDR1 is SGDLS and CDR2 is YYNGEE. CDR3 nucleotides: TGTGCCAGCAGCCCCACTAGCGGGAGAGCCAAAAACATTCAGTACTTC. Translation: CASSPTSGRAKNIQYF.

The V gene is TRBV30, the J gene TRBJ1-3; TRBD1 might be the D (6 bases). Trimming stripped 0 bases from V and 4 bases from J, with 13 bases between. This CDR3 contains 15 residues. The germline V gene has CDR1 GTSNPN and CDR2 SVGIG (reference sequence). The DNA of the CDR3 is TGTGCCTGGAGTGTGGGGGGGCTCGGAGGAAACACCATATATTTT. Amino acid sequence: CAWSVGGLGGNTIYF. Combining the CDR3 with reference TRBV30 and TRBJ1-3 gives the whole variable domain SQTIHQWPATLVQPVGSPLSLECTVEGTSNPNLYWYRQAAGRGLQLLFYSVGIGQISSEVPQNLSASRPQDRQFILSSKKLLLSDSGFYLCAWSVGGLGGNTIYFGEGSWLTVV.

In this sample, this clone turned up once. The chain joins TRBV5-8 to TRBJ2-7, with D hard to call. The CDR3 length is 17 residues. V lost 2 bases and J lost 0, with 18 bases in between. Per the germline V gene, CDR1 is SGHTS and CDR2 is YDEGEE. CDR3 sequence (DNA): TGTGCCAGCAGCTTCCGCGGCCTTTCGAGGAGCTCCTACGAGCAGTACTTC. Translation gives CASSFRGLSRSSYEQYF.

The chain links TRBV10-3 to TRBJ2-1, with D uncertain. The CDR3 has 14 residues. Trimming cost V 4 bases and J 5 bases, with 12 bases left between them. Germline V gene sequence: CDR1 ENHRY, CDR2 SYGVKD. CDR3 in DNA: TGTGCCATCAGTGGAACCGCGGCCGACAATGAGCAGTTCTTC. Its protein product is CAISGTAADNEQFF.

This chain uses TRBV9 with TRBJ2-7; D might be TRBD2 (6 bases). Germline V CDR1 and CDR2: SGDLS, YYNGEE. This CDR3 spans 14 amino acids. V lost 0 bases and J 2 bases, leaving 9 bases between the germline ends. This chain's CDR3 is CASSVGRDTYEQYF. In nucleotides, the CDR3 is TGTGCCAGCAGCGTAGGGAGGGATACCTACGAGCAGTACTTC.

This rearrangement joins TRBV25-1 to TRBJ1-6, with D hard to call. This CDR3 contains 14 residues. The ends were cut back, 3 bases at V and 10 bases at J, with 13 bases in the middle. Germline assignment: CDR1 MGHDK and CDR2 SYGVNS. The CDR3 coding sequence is TGTGCCAGCAGTGATCAGCTAGGGAGGTCACCCCTCCACTTT. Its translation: CASSDQLGRSPLHF. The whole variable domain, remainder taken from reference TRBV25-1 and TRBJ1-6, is EADIYQTPRYLVIGTGKKITLECSQTMGHDKMYWYQQDPGMELHLIHYSYGVNSTEKGDLSSESTVSRIRTEHFPLTLESARPSHTSQYLCASSDQLGRSPLHFGNGTRLTVT.

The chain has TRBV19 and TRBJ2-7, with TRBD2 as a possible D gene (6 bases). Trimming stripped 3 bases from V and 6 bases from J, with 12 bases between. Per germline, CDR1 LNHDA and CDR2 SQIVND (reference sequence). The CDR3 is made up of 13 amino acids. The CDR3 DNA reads TGTGCCAGTAGTATCGGCGGGGAATCCGAGCAGTACTTC. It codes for CASSIGGESEQYF.

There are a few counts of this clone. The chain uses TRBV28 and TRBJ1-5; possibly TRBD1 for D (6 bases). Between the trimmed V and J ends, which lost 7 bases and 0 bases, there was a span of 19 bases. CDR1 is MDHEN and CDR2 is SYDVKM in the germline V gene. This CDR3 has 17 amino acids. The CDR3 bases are TGTGCCAGCACCCCTTGGGGGGAGGGGGGTAGCAATCAGCCCCAGCATTTT. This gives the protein CASTPWGEGGSNQPQHF.

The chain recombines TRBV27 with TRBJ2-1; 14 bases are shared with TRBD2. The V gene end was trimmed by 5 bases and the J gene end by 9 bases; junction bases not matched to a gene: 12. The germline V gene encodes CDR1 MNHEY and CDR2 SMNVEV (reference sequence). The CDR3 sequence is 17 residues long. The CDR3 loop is CASSTPSTSGGAGEQFF. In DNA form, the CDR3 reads TGTGCCAGCAGTACCCCCTCGACTAGCGGGGGGGCTGGTGAGCAGTTCTTC.

CDR3 residues: CATSRDFSAGTSTDTQYF. CDR3 in DNA: TGTGCCACCAGCAGAGACTTCTCAGCGGGAACGAGCACAGATACGCAGTATTTT. The rearrangement links TRBV15 to TRBJ2-3; 7 bases are shared with TRBD2. This CDR3 comprises 18 residues. V gave up 0 bases and J gave up 0 bases; unmatched junction bases: 9. Germline assignment: CDR1 LNHNV and CDR2 YYDKDF (reference sequence). The whole variable domain, remainder taken from reference TRBV15 and TRBJ2-3, is DAMVIQNPRYQVTQFGKPVTLSCSQTLNHNVMYWYQQKSSQAPKLLFHYYDKDFNNEADTPDNFQSRRPNTSFCFLDIRSPGLGDTAMYLCATSRDFSAGTSTDTQYFGPGTRLTVL.

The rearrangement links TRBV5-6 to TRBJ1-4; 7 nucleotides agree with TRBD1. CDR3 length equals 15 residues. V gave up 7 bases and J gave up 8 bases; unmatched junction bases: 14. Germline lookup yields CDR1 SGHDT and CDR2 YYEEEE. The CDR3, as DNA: TGTGCCAGCGCGTTCCGGGGGCCAGGGGGAGAAAAACTGTTTTTT. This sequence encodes CASAFRGPGGEKLFF.

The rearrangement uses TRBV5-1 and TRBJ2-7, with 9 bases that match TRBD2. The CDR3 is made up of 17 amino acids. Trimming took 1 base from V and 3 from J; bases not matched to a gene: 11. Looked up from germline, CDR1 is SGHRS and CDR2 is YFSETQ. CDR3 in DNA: TGCGCCAGCAGCTTGCGCCCAGGGGGACTAGCTTACTACGAGCAGTACTTC. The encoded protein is CASSLRPGGLAYYEQYF.

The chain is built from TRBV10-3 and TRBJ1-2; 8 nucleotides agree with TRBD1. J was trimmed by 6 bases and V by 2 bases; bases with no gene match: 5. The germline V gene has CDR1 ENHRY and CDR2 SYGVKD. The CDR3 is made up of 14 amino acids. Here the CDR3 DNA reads TGTGCCATCAGTGAGGCGGACAGGGAGCATGGCTACACCTTC. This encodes CAISEADREHGYTF.

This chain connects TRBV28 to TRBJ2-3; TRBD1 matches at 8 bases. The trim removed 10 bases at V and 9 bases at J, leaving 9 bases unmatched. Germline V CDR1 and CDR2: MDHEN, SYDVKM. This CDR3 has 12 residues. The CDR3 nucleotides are TGTGCCACACATCAGGACAGGGTAACGCAGTATTTT. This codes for CATHQDRVTQYF.

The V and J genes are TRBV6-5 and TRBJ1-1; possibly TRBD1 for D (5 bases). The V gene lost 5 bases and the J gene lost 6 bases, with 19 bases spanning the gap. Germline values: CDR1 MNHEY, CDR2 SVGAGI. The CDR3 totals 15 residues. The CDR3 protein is CASSGQGPGKAEAFF. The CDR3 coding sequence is TGTGCCAGCAGTGGACAAGGTCCTGGGAAGGCTGAAGCTTTCTTT.

CDR3 DNA: TGTGCCAGCAGCCGGGGGGATCGGCCCTCTAACTATGGCTACACCTTC. Translating it yields CASSRGDRPSNYGYTF. The chain joins TRBV5-6 to TRBJ1-2, with a tentative D call TRBD1 (5 bases). The V gene's germline CDR1 is SGHDT and CDR2 YYEEEE. Between the trimmed V and J ends, which lost 4 bases and 0 bases, there was a span of 16 bases. There are 16 residues in the CDR3.

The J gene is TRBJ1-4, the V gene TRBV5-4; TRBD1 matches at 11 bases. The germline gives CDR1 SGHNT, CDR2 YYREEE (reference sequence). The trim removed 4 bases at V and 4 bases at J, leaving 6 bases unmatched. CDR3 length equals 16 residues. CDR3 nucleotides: TGTGCCAGCAGCCCCGGGACAGGGGGATATAATGAAAAACTGTTTTTT. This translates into CASSPGTGGYNEKLFF.

This CDR3 reads CASSLDALGPYGYTF. CDR3 bases: TGTGCCAGCAGCTTAGACGCGCTTGGTCCTTATGGCTACACCTTC. The chain uses TRBV7-6 and TRBJ1-2; D not certain. The CDR3 sequence is 15 residues long. Looked up from germline, CDR1 is SGHVS and CDR2 is FNYEAQ. Trimming stripped 1 base from V and 5 bases from J, with 14 bases between.

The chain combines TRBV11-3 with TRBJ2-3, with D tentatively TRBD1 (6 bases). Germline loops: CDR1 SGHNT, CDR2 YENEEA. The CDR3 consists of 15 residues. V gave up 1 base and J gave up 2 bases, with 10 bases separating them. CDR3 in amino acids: CASSLGQDPTDTQYF. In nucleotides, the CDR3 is TGTGCCAGCAGCTTAGGACAGGACCCCACAGATACGCAGTATTTT.

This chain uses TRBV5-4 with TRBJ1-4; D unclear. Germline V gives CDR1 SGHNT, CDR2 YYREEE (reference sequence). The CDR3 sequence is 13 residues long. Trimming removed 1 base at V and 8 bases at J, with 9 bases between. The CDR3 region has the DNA TGTGCCAGCAGCTTGACGCTGACAGAAAAACTGTTTTTT. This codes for CASSLTLTEKLFF.